The 10 T cell receptor beta chains in this list originate from one sample, sequenced in a study of blood T cell repertoires in COVID-19. Profiled with immunoSEQ multiplex PCR; TCRdb holds only in-frame clones, not every one. The table lists about 170,000 clones, about 82% of them singletons. The material sequenced was peripheral blood. The receptors derive from a woman of 80 years or more with COVID-19, enrolled during active disease.

The CDR3 reads CSVEEGTREQYF. The CDR3 DNA reads TGCAGCGTTGAAGAAGGGACTAGGGAGCAGTACTTC. The genes are TRBV29-1 and TRBJ2-7, with 8 bases that match TRBD2. The V and J ends lost 0 bases and 7 bases, in that order; junction bases with no gene match: 2. The CDR3 runs to 12 residues. Germline V gives CDR1 SQVTM, CDR2 ANQGSEA.

This clone has only one observation. V is TRBV5-1 and J is TRBJ2-3, with a tentative D call TRBD1 (6 bases). The CDR3 spans 16 residues. The germline V gene encodes CDR1 SGHRS and CDR2 YFSETQ. Trimming removed 4 bases from V and 3 bases from J, with 18 bases in between. DNA for the CDR3: TGCGCCAGCAGCAGGGACACTAGAGATACAACAGATACGCAGTATTTT. It codes for CASSRDTRDTTDTQYF.

The rearrangement uses TRBV5-4 and TRBJ1-4; possible D gene TRBD1, 6 bases. Per germline, CDR1 SGHNT and CDR2 YYREEE (reference sequence). This CDR3 is 15 amino acids long. The V end lost 4 bases, the J end lost 6 bases, and 16 bases lay between the germline ends. The CDR3 loop reads CASSTTGQGDEKLFF. The CDR3 DNA sequence: TGTGCCAGCAGCACAACAGGGCAAGGTGATGAAAAACTGTTTTTT. Full variable domain (outside the CDR3, taken from reference TRBV5-4 and TRBJ1-4): ETGVTQSPTHLIKTRGQQVTLRCSSQSGHNTVSWYQQALGQGPQFIFQYYREEENGRGNFPPRFSGLQFPNYSSELNVNALELDDSALYLCASSTTGQGDEKLFFGSGTQLSVL.

The V gene is TRBV2, the J gene TRBJ1-5; 7 bases are shared with TRBD1. Losses at the gene ends were 6 bases for V and 2 bases for J; bases not matched to a gene: 4. Germline values: CDR1 SNHLY, CDR2 FYNNEI. The CDR3 runs to 14 residues. CDR3 sequence: CASSAGQGNQPQHF. For the CDR3, the DNA is TGTGCCAGCAGCGCAGGACAGGGCAATCAGCCCCAGCATTTT.

The chain recombines TRBV5-1 with TRBJ1-6; a possible D gene is TRBD1 (6 bases). Between the trimmed V and J ends, which lost 0 bases and 10 bases, there was a span of 17 bases. This CDR3 spans 16 amino acids. Germline V gives CDR1 SGHRS, CDR2 YFSETQ. The CDR3 nucleotides read TGCGCCAGCAGCTTGGCCGTTGGGGGGGCAGTGTCACCCCTCCACTTT. Its translation: CASSLAVGGAVSPLHF.

J is TRBJ1-1 and V is TRBV19; D gene ambiguous. Germline CDR1 is LNHDA and CDR2 is SQIVND (reference sequence). The CDR3 extends over 15 amino acids. The V end was cut by 0 bases, the J end by 6 bases, with 14 bases between. CDR3 region: CASSIEILPESEAFF. CDR3 sequence (DNA): TGTGCCAGTAGTATAGAAATCCTACCCGAGTCTGAAGCTTTCTTT.

This chain connects TRBV5-1 to TRBJ2-7, with a possible D match to TRBD1 (6 bases). Germline V gene data show CDR1 as SGHRS and CDR2 as YFSETQ. V lost 4 bases and J 0 bases, leaving 17 bases between the germline ends. CDR3 length: 16 residues. The CDR3 nucleotides are TGCGCCAGCAGCCCACAGGGACCCCAGAGCTCCTACGAGCAGTACTTC. Its translation is CASSPQGPQSSYEQYF.

The chain has TRBV4-2 and TRBJ1-6; tentative D call: TRBD1 (6 bases). Trimming cost V 0 bases and J 7 bases, with 22 bases left between them. The CDR3 covers 19 residues. Germline assignment: CDR1 LGHNA and CDR2 YNFKEQ. CDR3 DNA: TGTGCCAGCAGCCAAGATATTGCTATAGGGGACAAGGCCAATTCACCCCTCCACTTT. Translation: CASSQDIAIGDKANSPLHF.

This clone was seen a handful of times. This chain joins TRBV24-1 and TRBJ1-5; 7 bases fit TRBD1. The V gene's germline CDR1 is KGHDR and CDR2 SFDVKD. Trimming removed 4 bases from V and 7 bases from J; junction bases left unmatched: 9. This CDR3 has 15 residues. The CDR3 DNA sequence: TGTGCCACCAGTGACCCGGACAGGCCTGGCCAGCCCCAGCATTTT. It is translated as CATSDPDRPGQPQHF.

The rearrangement links TRBV19 to TRBJ2-7; unclear D gene. This CDR3 comprises 15 residues. Trimming removed 1 base at V and 4 bases at J, with 14 bases between. Germline V gene sequence: CDR1 LNHDA, CDR2 SQIVND (reference sequence). The CDR3 DNA reads as TGTGCCAGTAGTATAGGAATCGTCAGACTGTACGAGCAGTACTTC. Protein product: CASSIGIVRLYEQYF.